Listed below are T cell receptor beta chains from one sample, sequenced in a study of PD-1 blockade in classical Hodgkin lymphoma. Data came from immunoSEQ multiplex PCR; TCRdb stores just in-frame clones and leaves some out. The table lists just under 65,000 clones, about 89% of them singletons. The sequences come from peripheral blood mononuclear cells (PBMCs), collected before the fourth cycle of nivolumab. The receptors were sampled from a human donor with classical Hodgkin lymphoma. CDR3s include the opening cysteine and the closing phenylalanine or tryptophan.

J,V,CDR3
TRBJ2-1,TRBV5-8,CASRLERGAHEQFF
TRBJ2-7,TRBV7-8,CASSLGVSYEQYF
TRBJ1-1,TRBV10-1,CASSESPKGKAFF
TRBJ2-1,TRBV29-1,CSADGAYNEQFF
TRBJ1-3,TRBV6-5,CASTELGGGNTIYF
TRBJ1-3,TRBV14,CASSQDFPWGGPGNTIYF
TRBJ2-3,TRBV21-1,CARGGQVTDTQYF
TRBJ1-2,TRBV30,CAWRKVDRAAEGYGYTF
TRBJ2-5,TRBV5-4,CASSAQRGGFETQYF
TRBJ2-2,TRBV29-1,CSARGTTSSTGELFF
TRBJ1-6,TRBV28,CASSLGKPPLHF
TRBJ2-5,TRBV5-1,CASSFRAQETQYF
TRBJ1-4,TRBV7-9,CASSLGDEKLFF
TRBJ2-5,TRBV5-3,CARSLEGILQTQYF
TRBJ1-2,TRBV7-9,CASSSGYGYTF
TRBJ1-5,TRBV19,CASNRAWQPQHF
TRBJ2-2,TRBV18,CASSPSQDTGELFF
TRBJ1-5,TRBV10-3,CAAGQGTGKPQHF
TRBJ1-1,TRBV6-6,CASSYGGGEAFF
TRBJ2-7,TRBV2,CASIPTEGYEQYF
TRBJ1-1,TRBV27,CASSLGGGEAFF
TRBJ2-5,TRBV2,CASSGQGAAQYF
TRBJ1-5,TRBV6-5,CASSYSGGEPQHF
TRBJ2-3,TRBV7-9,CASSRAGYTDTQYF
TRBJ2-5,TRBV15,CATSKGQGETQYF
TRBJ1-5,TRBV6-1,CASSEAGRLWTAQHF
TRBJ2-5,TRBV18,CASSPEPGETQYF
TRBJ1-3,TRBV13,CASGSVDGHSGNTIYF
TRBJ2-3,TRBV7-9,CASSSHPRLAGGFTDTQYF
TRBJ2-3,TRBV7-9,CASSPKGLQGFLSTDTQYF
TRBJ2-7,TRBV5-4,CASSGEWDAAGEQYF
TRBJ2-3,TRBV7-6,CASSLELSGVTDTQYF
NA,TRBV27,CASKLAGSHYEQYF
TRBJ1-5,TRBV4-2,CASSQGGGSNQPQHF
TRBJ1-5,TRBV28,CASSGGIGNQPQHF
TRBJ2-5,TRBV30,CAWMANGETQYF
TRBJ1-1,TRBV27,CATRGAGNTEAFF
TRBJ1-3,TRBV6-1,CASSYSGNTIYF
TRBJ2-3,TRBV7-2,CASSLGFGGQTADTQYF
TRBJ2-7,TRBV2,CASSKCRECEQYF
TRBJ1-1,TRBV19,CASSILAGALNTEAFF
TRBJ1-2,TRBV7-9,CASSLLTGYTF
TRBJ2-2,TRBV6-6,CASSYAGELFF
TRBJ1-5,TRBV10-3,CAISEGAGQGSNQPQHF
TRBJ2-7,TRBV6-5,CASEANYEQYF
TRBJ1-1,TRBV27,CASSLEPRANTEAFF
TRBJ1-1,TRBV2,CASGGAGTLKGAFF
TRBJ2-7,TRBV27,CASSLTGSPYEQYF
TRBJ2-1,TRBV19,CASSGGGHSYNEQFF
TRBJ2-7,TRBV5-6,CASSLRGTGFYYEQYF
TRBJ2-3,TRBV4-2,CASSQAGTTQDTQYF
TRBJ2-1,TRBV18,CASSPETPYNEQFF
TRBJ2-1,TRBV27,CASSSYFNEQFF
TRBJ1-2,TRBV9,CASSGGPRPTGGYTF
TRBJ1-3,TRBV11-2,CASSRQGTNTIYF
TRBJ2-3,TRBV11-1,CASSPRGADTQYF
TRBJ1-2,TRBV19,CASSMFNYGYTF
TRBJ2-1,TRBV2,CASSGIRNEQFF
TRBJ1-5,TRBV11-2,CASSPTYNQPQHF
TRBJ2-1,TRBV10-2,CASRPTSTYNEQFF